This T cell receptor beta chain was identified in a study of blood T cells in healthy people across ages. On this clonotype: Its antigen is still unknown.

Broader study findings: Donor CMV infection status was unknown, possibly confounding age-related changes in expanded clonotypes.

The authors extracted at least 6 micrograms of total RNA per sample. Germline V gene lookup returns CDR1 ENHRY and CDR2 SYGVKD. The length of the CDR3 is 16 residues. J lost 9 bases, V lost 0 bases, and 8 bases had no gene match. Through a sample-barcoded 5' primer and a J-beta primer mix, a second PCR was run for roughly 6 to 12 cycles. Paired-end reads containing CDR3 totaled no fewer than 3 million for each sample. One entry per CDR3 protein results from TCRdb running MiXCR on the 5' RACE reads. The sample lists around 820,000 distinct CDR3 sequences, roughly 25% occurring once. Separately, the same data were catalogued under a study of T cells of mothers and their children.

The chain joins TRBV10-3 to TRBJ2-1; 10 positions match TRBD2. The receptor comes from a boy younger than 18 in good health. Sequences were obtained from blood. The CDR3: CAISESVLAGKIEQFF. The CDR3 DNA is TGTGCCATCAGTGAGTCGGTACTAGCGGGAAAGATTGAGCAGTTCTTC.